This T cell receptor beta chain was captured by sequencing in a study of T cells after yellow fever vaccination. Background on the study: Low-cell-number fractions were prepared with SMART-Seq v4 Ultra Low Input.

Regarding the study as a whole: Peaking on day 5 versus 15, the secondary response was faster but weaker.

Between the trimmed V and J ends, which lost 4 bases and 4 bases, there was a span of 14 bases. Germline V gene lookup returns CDR1 SGHDT and CDR2 YYEEEE. This CDR3 is 14 amino acids long. In making TCR cDNA, 5'RACE template switching added a universal primer site and UMIs to it. TCRdb re-called the 5' RACE reads through MiXCR, storing one row per CDR3 protein. The table includes about 310,000 distinct CDR3 sequences, around 3.9% detected once. This clonotype has just a few counts. Its antigen is unidentified. V gene TRBV5-6 combines with J gene TRBJ1-2, with D possibly matching TRBD1 (6 bases). The sequences come from PBMCs, collected on the day of the yellow fever booster vaccination. The clonotype originates from a young man who received the YFV17D yellow fever vaccine. CDR3 sequence reads: CASSLQGPVYGYTF. The DNA of the CDR3 is TGTGCCAGCAGCCTACAGGGCCCTGTCTATGGCTACACCTTC.